This TCR beta chain was sequenced during a study of blood T cells in healthy people across ages. With V trimmed by 6 bases and J by 10 bases, 13 bases remained unmatched. CDR1 is MNHEY, CDR2 SVGEGT, per germline. This CDR3 comprises 15 residues. Study results and caveats: Naive T cell percentage showed a strong correlation with the diversity of TCR beta.

Remarks on this clonotype: Its antigen is still unknown.

Using a J-beta primer mix together with a sample-barcoded 5' primer, a second PCR was run for about 7 to 12 cycles. Each CDR3 protein gets one entry after TCRdb re-called the 5' RACE reads with MiXCR. The table records some 800,000 distinct CDR3 sequences, around 25% of them present only once. The data also belong to a second study, concerning T cells of mothers and their children.

J is TRBJ2-5 and V is TRBV6-2 or TRBV6-3, with 11 positions matching TRBD2. The receptor's source is a boy between 10 and 17 years old in good health. Source material: blood. The CDR3 bases are TGTGCCAGCAGCGGGGTGACTAGCGGGGCGAAGAACCAGTACTTC. It is translated as CASSGVTSGAKNQYF.